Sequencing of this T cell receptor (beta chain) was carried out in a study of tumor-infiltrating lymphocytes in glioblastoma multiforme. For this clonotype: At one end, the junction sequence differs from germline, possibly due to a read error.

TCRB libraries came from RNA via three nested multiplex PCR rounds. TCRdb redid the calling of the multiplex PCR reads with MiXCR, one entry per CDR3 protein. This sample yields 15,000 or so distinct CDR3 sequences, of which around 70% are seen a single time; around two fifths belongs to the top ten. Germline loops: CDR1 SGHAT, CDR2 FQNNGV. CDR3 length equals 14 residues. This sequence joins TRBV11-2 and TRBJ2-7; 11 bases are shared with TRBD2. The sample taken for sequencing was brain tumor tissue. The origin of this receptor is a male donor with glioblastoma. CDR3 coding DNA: TGTGCCGGCAGCTTACTAGCGGGAGAATACGAGCCGTACTTC. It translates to CAGSLLAGEYEPYF.